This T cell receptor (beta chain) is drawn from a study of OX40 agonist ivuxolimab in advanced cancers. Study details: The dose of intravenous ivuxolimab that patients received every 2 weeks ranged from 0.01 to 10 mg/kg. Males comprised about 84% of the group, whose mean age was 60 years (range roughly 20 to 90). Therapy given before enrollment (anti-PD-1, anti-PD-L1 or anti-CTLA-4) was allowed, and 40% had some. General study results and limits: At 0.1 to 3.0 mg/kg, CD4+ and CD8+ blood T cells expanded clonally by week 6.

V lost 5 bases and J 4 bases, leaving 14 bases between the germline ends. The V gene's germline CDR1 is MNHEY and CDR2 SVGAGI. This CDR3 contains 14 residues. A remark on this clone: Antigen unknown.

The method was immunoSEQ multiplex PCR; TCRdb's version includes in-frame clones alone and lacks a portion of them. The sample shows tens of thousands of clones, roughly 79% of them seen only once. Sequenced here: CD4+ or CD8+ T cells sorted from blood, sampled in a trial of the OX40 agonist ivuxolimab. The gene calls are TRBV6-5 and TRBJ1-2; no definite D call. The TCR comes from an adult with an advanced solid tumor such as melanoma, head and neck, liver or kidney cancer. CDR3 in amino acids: CASSVEGRSYGYTF. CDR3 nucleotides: TGTGCCAGCAGTGTGGAGGGCAGGAGCTATGGCTACACCTTC.